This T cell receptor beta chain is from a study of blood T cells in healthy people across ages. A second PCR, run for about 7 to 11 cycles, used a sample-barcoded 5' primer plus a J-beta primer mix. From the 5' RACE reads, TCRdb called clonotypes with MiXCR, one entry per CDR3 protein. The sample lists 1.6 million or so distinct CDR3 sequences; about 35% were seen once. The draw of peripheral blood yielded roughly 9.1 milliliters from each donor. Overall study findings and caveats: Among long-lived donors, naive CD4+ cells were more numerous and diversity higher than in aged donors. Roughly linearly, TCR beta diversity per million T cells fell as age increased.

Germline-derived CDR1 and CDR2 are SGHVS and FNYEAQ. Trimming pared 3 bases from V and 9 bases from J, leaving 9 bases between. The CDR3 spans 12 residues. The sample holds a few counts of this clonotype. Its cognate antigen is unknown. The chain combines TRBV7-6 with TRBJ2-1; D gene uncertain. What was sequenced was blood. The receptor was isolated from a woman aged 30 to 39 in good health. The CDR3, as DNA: TGTGCCAGCAGCTTGAGGAAGGCTGAGCAGTTCTTC. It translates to CASSLRKAEQFF.